The 19 T cell receptor beta chains given below trace back to one sample, sequenced in a study of blood T cell repertoires in COVID-19. Assay: immunoSEQ multiplex PCR; the TCRdb copy retains only in-frame clones and omits some. The repertoire holds 100,000 to 150,000 clones, about 82% seen once, with roughly 4.9% in the top ten. Sequences were obtained from peripheral blood. These receptors all stem from a human donor in a cohort sampled during active COVID-19.

V and J are TRBV5-5 and TRBJ1-4, with D hard to call. Trimming stripped 0 bases from V and 1 base from J, with 7 bases between. The CDR3 runs 15 residues. CDR1 SGHKS and CDR2 YYEKEE come from the germline V gene (reference sequence). DNA of the CDR3: TGTGCCAGCAGCTTGGCGCCGGGAACTAATGAAAAACTGTTTTTT. This gives the protein CASSLAPGTNEKLFF.

The chain employs TRBV5-1 and TRBJ2-1, with 10 bases that match TRBD2. The CDR3 runs to 16 residues. Germline V gives CDR1 SGHRS, CDR2 YFSETQ. The V gene end was trimmed by 3 bases and the J gene end by 4 bases; junction bases not matched to a gene: 7. The CDR3 DNA reads as TGCGCCAGCAGCTCAGGCGGGACTAGCGAGTACAATGAGCAGTTCTTC. It codes for CASSSGGTSEYNEQFF.

The rearrangement joins TRBV3-1 (or the pseudogene TRBV3-2) to TRBJ2-3; 10 nucleotides match TRBD2. CDR3 size: 15 residues. Looked up from germline, CDR1 is LGHDT and CDR2 is YNNKEL (reference sequence). V lost 4 bases and J lost 4; bases outside the gene matches: 5. The CDR3 reads CASSPPGLASDTQYF. The CDR3 DNA follows: TGTGCCAGCAGCCCACCGGGACTAGCGTCAGATACGCAGTATTTT.

The V gene is TRBV3-1 (or the pseudogene TRBV3-2), the J gene TRBJ2-5; tentative D call: TRBD2 (6 bases). V lost 1 base and J lost 2, with 17 bases in between. There are 17 residues in the CDR3. CDR1 and CDR2 from the germline V gene are LGHDT and YNNKEL (reference sequence). CDR3 in DNA: TGTGCCAGCAGCCAAGTGGTGCGGGGACCCACTCAAGAGACCCAGTACTTC. Translation gives CASSQVVRGPTQETQYF.

The CDR3 sequence is CASSYTGQPGYGYTF. CDR3 coding DNA: TGTGCCAGCAGTTACACGGGACAGCCAGGCTATGGCTACACCTTC. The rearrangement uses TRBV27 and TRBJ1-2, with 7 bases identical to TRBD1. V gave up 4 bases and J gave up 4 bases; unmatched junction bases: 9. This CDR3 has 15 residues. Germline V CDR1 and CDR2: MNHEY, SMNVEV (reference sequence).

This chain joins TRBV4-1 and TRBJ2-1; TRBD2 might be the D (5 bases). CDR3 length equals 17 residues. Deletions cut 1 base from V and 1 base from J, with 14 bases between. Looked up from germline, CDR1 is MGHRA and CDR2 is YSYEKL. Here the CDR3 reads CASSQVSGKRSYNEQFF. The DNA for the CDR3 is TGCGCCAGCAGCCAAGTCTCGGGGAAACGATCCTACAATGAGCAGTTCTTC.

The gene calls are TRBV12-5 and TRBJ2-1; the match to TRBD2 covers 10 bases. The CDR3 extends over 23 amino acids. Germline V gene sequence: CDR1 LGHNT, CDR2 FRNRAP. The V and J ends lost 0 bases and 0 bases, in that order; junction bases with no gene match: 20. Written as DNA, the CDR3 is TGTGCTAGTGGTTTGGTACCTTTCGGTGGGGGTAGCGGGAGGAGGGGCTCCTACAATGAGCAGTTCTTC. This translates into CASGLVPFGGGSGRRGSYNEQFF.

This clone was detected only a few times. This sequence joins TRBV5-1 and TRBJ2-2, with 8 positions matching TRBD1. The germline CDR1 and CDR2 sequences are SGHRS and YFSETQ. The trim removed 5 bases at V and 1 base at J, leaving 7 bases unmatched. The CDR3 is 16 amino acids. The CDR3 DNA reads as TGCGCCAGCAGTTTGCAGGGGGCGCGGAACACCGGGGAGCTGTTTTTT. Residues: CASSLQGARNTGELFF.

This clone was seen once. The J gene is TRBJ2-3, the V gene TRBV7-3; TRBD1 matches at 7 bases. The CDR3 covers 14 residues. V shed 6 bases, J shed 2 bases, and the junction held 5 bases outside the gene matches. Germline CDR1 SGHTA, CDR2 FQGTGA. The CDR3 DNA reads as TGTGCCAGCAGTCTCGGACAGGACACAGATACGCAGTATTTT. Encoded protein: CASSLGQDTDTQYF.

The chain recombines TRBV7-7 with TRBJ2-1, with 7 bases identical to TRBD1. The CDR3 has 15 amino acids. Germline CDR1 and CDR2: SSHAT and FNYEAQ (reference sequence). V shed 8 bases, J shed 2 bases, and the junction held 9 bases outside the gene matches. The DNA of the CDR3 is TGTGCCAGCGCCAGTGGGACAGCAACCTACAATGAGCAGTTCTTC. Its protein is CASASGTATYNEQFF.

This clone was recorded only once. The chain has TRBV7-6 and TRBJ2-1; 8 nucleotides align to TRBD2. CDR1 is SGHVS, CDR2 FNYEAQ, per germline. The CDR3 extends over 17 amino acids. With V trimmed by 5 bases and J by 1 base, 10 bases remained unmatched. In DNA, the CDR3 is TGTGCCAGCAGCAAAGGCCAAGCGGGAGTGTCCTACAATGAGCAGTTCTTC. It specifies CASSKGQAGVSYNEQFF.

This sequence joins TRBV11-2 and TRBJ2-3, with TRBD2 matching over 8 bases. Germline CDR1 reads SGHAT; CDR2 reads FQNNGV. With 3 bases clipped from V and 1 base from J, the junction kept 6 bases outside the gene matches. The CDR3 covers 16 residues. The CDR3 region is CASSFRGRLGTDTQYF. The CDR3 nucleotides read TGTGCCAGCAGCTTTCGCGGGAGGTTGGGCACAGATACGCAGTATTTT.

This CDR3 is CASSPWGTSGTLSHEQYF. In DNA, the CDR3 is TGTGCCAGCAGCCCGTGGGGGACTAGCGGGACCCTGTCCCACGAGCAGTACTTC. The gene calls are TRBV5-5 and TRBJ2-7; 13 nucleotides align to TRBD2. CDR3 size: 18 residues. Germline values: CDR1 SGHKS, CDR2 YYEKEE (reference sequence). V gave up 4 bases and J gave up 5 bases; unmatched junction bases: 15.

For this clone: Mismatch with germline at one junction end may stem from a read error. The CDR3 loop reads CASSRSPSGSSYEQYF. The CDR3 region has the DNA TGTGCTAGCAGCCGCAGTCCTAGCGGCAGTTCCTACGAGCAGTACTTC. The chain uses TRBV7-7 and TRBJ2-7; 7 bases fit TRBD2. Germline-derived CDR1 and CDR2 are SSHAT and FNYEAQ (reference sequence). This CDR3 has 16 amino acids.

This clone has more than one count but fewer than ten. The V and J genes are TRBV5-8 and TRBJ2-7; 7 bases align to TRBD1. Losses at the gene ends were 2 bases for V and 2 bases for J; bases not matched to a gene: 7. The CDR3 runs to 15 residues. From germline, CDR1 is SGHTS and CDR2 YDEGEE. This CDR3 reads CASSFPVGQTYEQYF. The DNA of the CDR3 is TGTGCCAGCAGCTTTCCGGTGGGACAGACCTACGAGCAGTACTTC. The variable domain in full, completed from reference TRBV5-8 and TRBJ2-7, reads EAGVTQSPTHLIKTRGQQATLRCSPISGHTSVYWYQQALGLGLQFLLWYDEGEERNRGNFPPRFSGRQFPNYSSELNVNALELEDSALYLCASSFPVGQTYEQYFGPGTRLTVT.

V usage is TRBV10-2 and J usage is TRBJ2-5; 8 nucleotides agree with TRBD1. The CDR3 runs 20 residues. Germline loops: CDR1 WSHSY, CDR2 SAAADI. Losses at the gene ends were 4 bases for V and 3 bases for J; bases not matched to a gene: 22. The CDR3 here is CASSGRGRGPGEAGKETQYF. In DNA form, the CDR3 reads TGCGCCAGCAGTGGGAGGGGCAGGGGGCCTGGAGAGGCTGGGAAAGAGACCCAGTACTTC.

V and J are TRBV27 and TRBJ2-4; maybe TRBD2 (5 bases). The V gene's germline CDR1 is MNHEY and CDR2 SMNVEV (reference sequence). Deletions cut 6 bases from V and 0 bases from J, with 15 bases between. This CDR3 comprises 16 residues. CDR3 residues: CASSFLRAGAKNIQYF. For the CDR3, the DNA is TGTGCCAGCAGCTTCTTACGGGCGGGAGCCAAAAACATTCAGTACTTC.

The genes are TRBV7-3 and TRBJ2-7, with D perhaps matching TRBD2 (6 bases). CDR3 length: 15 residues. Germline CDR1 reads SGHTA; CDR2 reads FQGTGA. V shed 2 bases and J shed 4 bases, with 15 bases lying between them. The CDR3 bases are TGTGCCAGCAGCTTATTAGGAGGAGGAGGGTACGAGCAGTACTTC. Translating gives CASSLLGGGGYEQYF.

This clone was detected once. The chain employs TRBV28 and TRBJ2-7; TRBD2 matches at 7 bases. Unmatched junction bases numbered 13, after V lost 5 bases and J lost 6 bases. The CDR3 loop spans 15 amino acids. The germline V gene encodes CDR1 MDHEN and CDR2 SYDVKM. The CDR3, as DNA: TGTGCCAGCAGTCTCCTAGGGGCGGGAGCAAGCGAGCAGTACTTC. It is translated as CASSLLGAGASEQYF.